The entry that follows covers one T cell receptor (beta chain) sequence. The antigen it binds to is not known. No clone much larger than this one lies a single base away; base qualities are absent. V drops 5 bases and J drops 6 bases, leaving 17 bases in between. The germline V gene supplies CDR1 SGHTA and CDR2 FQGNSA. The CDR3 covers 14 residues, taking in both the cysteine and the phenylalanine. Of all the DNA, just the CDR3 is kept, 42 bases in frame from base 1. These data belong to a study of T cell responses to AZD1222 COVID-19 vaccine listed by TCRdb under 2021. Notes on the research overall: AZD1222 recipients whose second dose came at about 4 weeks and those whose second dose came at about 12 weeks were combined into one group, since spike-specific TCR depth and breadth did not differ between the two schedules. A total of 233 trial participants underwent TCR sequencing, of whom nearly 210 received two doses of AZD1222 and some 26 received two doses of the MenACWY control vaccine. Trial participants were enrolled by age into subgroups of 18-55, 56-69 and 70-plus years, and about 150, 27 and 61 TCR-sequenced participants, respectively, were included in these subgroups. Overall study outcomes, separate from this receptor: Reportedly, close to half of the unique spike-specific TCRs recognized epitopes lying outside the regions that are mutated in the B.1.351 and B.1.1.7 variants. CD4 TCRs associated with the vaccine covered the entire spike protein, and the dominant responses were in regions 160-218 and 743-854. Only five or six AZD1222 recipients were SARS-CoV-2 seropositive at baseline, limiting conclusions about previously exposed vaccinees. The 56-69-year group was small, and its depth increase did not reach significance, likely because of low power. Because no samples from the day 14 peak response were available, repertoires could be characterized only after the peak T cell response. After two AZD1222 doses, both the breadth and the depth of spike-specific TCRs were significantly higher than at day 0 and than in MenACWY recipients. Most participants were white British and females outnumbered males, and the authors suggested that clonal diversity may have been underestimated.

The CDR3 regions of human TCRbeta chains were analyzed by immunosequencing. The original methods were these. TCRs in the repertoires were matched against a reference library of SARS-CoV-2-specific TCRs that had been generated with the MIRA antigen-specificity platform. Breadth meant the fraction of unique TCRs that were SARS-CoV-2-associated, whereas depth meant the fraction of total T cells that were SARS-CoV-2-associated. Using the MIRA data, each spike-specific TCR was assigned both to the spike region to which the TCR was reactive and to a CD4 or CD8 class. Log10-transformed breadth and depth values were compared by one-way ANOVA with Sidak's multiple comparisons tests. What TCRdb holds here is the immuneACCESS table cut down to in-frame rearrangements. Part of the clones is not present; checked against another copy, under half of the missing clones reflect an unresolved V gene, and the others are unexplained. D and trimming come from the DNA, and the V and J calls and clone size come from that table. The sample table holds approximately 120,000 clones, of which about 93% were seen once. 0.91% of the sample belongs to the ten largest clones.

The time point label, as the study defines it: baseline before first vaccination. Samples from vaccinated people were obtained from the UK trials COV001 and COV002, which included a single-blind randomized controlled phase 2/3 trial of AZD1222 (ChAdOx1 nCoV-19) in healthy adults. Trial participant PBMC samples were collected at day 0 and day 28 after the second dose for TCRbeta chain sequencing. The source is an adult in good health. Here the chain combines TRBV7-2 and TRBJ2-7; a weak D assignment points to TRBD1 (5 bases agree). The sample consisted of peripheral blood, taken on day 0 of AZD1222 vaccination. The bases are TGTGCCAGCAGCCGGCAGGGCTCCTCCGGCGAGCAGTACTTC. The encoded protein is CASSRQGSSGEQYF. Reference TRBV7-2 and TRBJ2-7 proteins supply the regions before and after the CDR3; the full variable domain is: GAGVSQSPSNKVTEKGKDVELRCDPISGHTALYWYRQSLGQGLEFLIYFQGNSAPDKSGLPSDRFSAERTGGSVSTLTIQRTQQEDSAVYLCASSRQGSSGEQYFGPGTRLTVT.